One sample yielded the 28 T cell receptor beta chains listed below, sequenced in a study of monozygotic twins with inflammatory bowel disease. Following a re-call of the 5' RACE reads, TCRdb has one entry per CDR3 protein and lacks DNA. The sample includes about 350,000 distinct CDR3 sequences. Sequences were obtained from blood. These receptors were taken from a human donor with ulcerative colitis or Crohn's disease, or a healthy co-twin of an affected twin (not recorded which).

V and J are TRBV12-3 or TRBV12-4 and TRBJ1-5; there is no DNA to check the TCRdb D call of TRBD1. The CDR3 is made up of 15 amino acids. The CDR3 is CASSFGDSRNQPQHF.

The chain uses TRBV11-2 and TRBJ2-7. The CDR3 is 15 residues long. CDR1 and CDR2 from the germline V gene are SGHAT and FQNNGV. CDR3 sequence reads: CASSLGSGSHYEQYF.

V usage is TRBV12-3 or TRBV12-4 and J usage is TRBJ1-5; TCRdb returns TRBD1, unconfirmable since there is no DNA. The CDR3 totals 15 residues. The CDR3 here is CASSLNRAGNQPRHF.

The chain is built from TRBV4-1 and TRBJ2-4; no DNA is available, so the TRBD1 call from TCRdb remains unchecked. CDR3 length: 13 amino acids. The germline CDR1 and CDR2 sequences are MGHRA and YSYEKL. The chain's CDR3 is CASSPGPKNIQYF.

The chain links TRBV7-2 to TRBJ2-3. CDR3 length: 16 residues. Germline loops: CDR1 SGHTA, CDR2 FQGNSA. This CDR3 is CASSLRLAGSTDTQYF.

V gene TRBV3-1 combines with J gene TRBJ1-2. The CDR3 sequence is 12 residues long. From germline, CDR1 is LGHDT and CDR2 YNNKEL (reference sequence). Here the CDR3 reads CASSQRIYGYTF.

The gene calls are TRBV7-2 and TRBJ2-7; the D gene TCRdb calls, TRBD1, cannot be checked with no DNA. CDR3 length equals 13 residues. Germline V lookup: CDR1 SGHTA, CDR2 FQGNSA. CDR3 amino acids: CASSLGQRGEQYF.

The rearrangement joins TRBV5-1 to TRBJ2-5; checking the TCRdb D call of TRBD1 is not possible without DNA. The CDR3 covers 13 residues. Germline CDR1 and CDR2: SGHRS and YFSETQ. The CDR3 is CASSSGPEETQYF.

V usage is TRBV11-2 and J usage is TRBJ1-2; TCRdb outputs TRBD1, but without DNA this stays unchecked. Germline CDR1 SGHAT, CDR2 FQNNGV. The CDR3 is 15 residues long. Here the CDR3 reads CASSLDPGAHYGYTF.

The genes are TRBV12-3 or TRBV12-4 and TRBJ1-1. The CDR3 has 13 amino acids. The CDR3 sequence: CASSWSQNTEAFF.

The rearrangement joins TRBV5-1 to TRBJ2-7; TCRdb returns TRBD1, unconfirmable since there is no DNA. Germline V CDR1 and CDR2: SGHRS, YFSETQ. CDR3 size: 15 residues. The CDR3 region is CASSLEGGRYYEQYF.

The chain recombines TRBV20-1 with TRBJ2-1; lacking DNA, the TRBD1 call made by TCRdb goes unchecked. The CDR3 is made up of 15 amino acids. Germline V gives CDR1 DFQATT, CDR2 SNEGSKA (reference sequence). CDR3 sequence reads: CSANSGDLNYNEQFF.

This chain connects TRBV4-1 to TRBJ2-1; absent DNA, TCRdb's TRBD2 call cannot be checked. Germline loops: CDR1 MGHRA, CDR2 YSYEKL. This CDR3 comprises 15 residues. The chain's CDR3 is CASSLLAGDLNEQFF.

The V and J genes are TRBV10-3 and TRBJ2-5; with no DNA, the TCRdb D assignment of TRBD1 cannot be verified. The germline gives CDR1 ENHRY, CDR2 SYGVKD. The CDR3 covers 12 residues. The chain's CDR3 is CAISDAGETQYF.

The chain recombines TRBV30 with TRBJ1-1. Germline values: CDR1 GTSNPN, CDR2 SVGIG (reference sequence). The CDR3 spans 12 residues. Here the CDR3 reads CAWSVQVQEAFF.

The chain has TRBV6-5 and TRBJ2-2; TCRdb outputs TRBD1, but without DNA this stays unchecked. The CDR3 is 15 residues long. Germline V CDR1 and CDR2: MNHEY, SVGAGI. CDR3 amino acids: CASSRGGDSTGELFF.

The rearrangement links TRBV7-2 to TRBJ2-6. Germline V lookup: CDR1 SGHTA, CDR2 FQGNSA. The CDR3 contains 16 residues. The CDR3 sequence is CATRNRVGSGANVLTF. Drawing the rest from reference TRBV7-2 and TRBJ2-6, the complete variable domain is GAGVSQSPSNKVTEKGKDVELRCDPISGHTALYWYRQSLGQGLEFLIYFQGNSAPDKSGLPSDRFSAERTGGSVSTLTIQRTQQEDSAVYLCATRNRVGSGANVLTFGAGSRLTVL.

The chain has TRBV6-6 and TRBJ2-5; the D gene TCRdb calls, TRBD2, cannot be checked with no DNA. The germline V gene has CDR1 MNHNY and CDR2 SVGAGI (reference sequence). The CDR3 contains 14 residues. The CDR3 loop is CASSYSGESETQYF.

The chain is built from TRBV4-1 and TRBJ2-5; TCRdb lists TRBD1, though no DNA is available to test this call. CDR1 and CDR2 (germline): MGHRA, YSYEKL. CDR3 size: 14 residues. The CDR3 is CASSAGTLQETQYF.

The chain couples TRBV6-2 or TRBV6-3 to TRBJ2-2; TCRdb indicates TRBD1, and absent DNA this call remains unverified. Germline CDR1 MNHEY, CDR2 SVGEGT. CDR3 size: 13 residues. The CDR3 is CASTPGHTGELFF.

The chain combines TRBV27 with TRBJ1-2; TCRdb outputs TRBD1, but without DNA this stays unchecked. Germline values: CDR1 MNHEY, CDR2 SMNVEV (reference sequence). The CDR3 sequence is 14 residues long. This CDR3 reads CATRGVGNPYGYTF.

This chain uses TRBV12-3 or TRBV12-4 with TRBJ1-6. The CDR3 is made up of 15 amino acids. This chain's CDR3 is CASSSRGSYNSPLHF.

V is TRBV28 and J is TRBJ2-2; the D gene TCRdb calls, TRBD1, cannot be checked with no DNA. Germline V CDR1 and CDR2: MDHEN, SYDVKM. This CDR3 is built from 15 residues. CDR3 protein: CASILGGANTGELFF. Looking up the rest from reference TRBV28 and TRBJ2-2 gives the full variable domain: DVKVTQSSRYLVKRTGEKVFLECVQDMDHENMFWYRQDPGLGLRLIYFSYDVKMKEKGDIPEGYSVSREKKERFSLILESASTNQTSMYLCASILGGANTGELFFGEGSRLTVL.

The chain has TRBV7-2 and TRBJ2-3; TCRdb designates TRBD1, a call that cannot be tested without DNA. Germline loops: CDR1 SGHTA, CDR2 FQGNSA. CDR3 size: 15 residues. The CDR3 here is CASSPALGQSDTQYF.

V is TRBV7-6 and J is TRBJ2-1; TCRdb proposes TRBD2, but this gene call is untestable without DNA. Per the germline V gene, CDR1 is SGHVS and CDR2 is FNYEAQ. This CDR3 region has 17 residues. The CDR3 loop reads CASSSNRVTSGVVEQFF.

The chain has TRBV20-1 and TRBJ2-5. The germline V gene encodes CDR1 DFQATT and CDR2 SNEGSKA (reference sequence). The CDR3 extends over 13 amino acids. CDR3 loop: CSARALAFETQYF.

The chain has TRBV28 and TRBJ2-7. From germline, CDR1 is MDHEN and CDR2 SYDVKM. The CDR3 runs 11 residues. The CDR3 spells CASGYTYEQYF.

This chain uses TRBV28 with TRBJ2-7. The germline V gene has CDR1 MDHEN and CDR2 SYDVKM. This CDR3 spans 12 amino acids. CDR3 sequence reads: CASSLGVYEQYF.